This T cell receptor (beta chain) was documented in a study of blood T cell repertoires in COVID-19. Produced via immunoSEQ multiplex PCR; TCRdb's table is partial and in-frame only. Of roughly 260,000 clones in the sample, approximately 86% are singletons; the top ten hold roughly 3%. Germline V gene data show CDR1 as MGHDK and CDR2 as SYGVNS. CDR3 length: 15 residues. With 5 bases clipped from V and 5 bases from J, the junction kept 10 bases outside the gene matches. Grouping used clinical history reported by participants in a survey and questionnaire. Sequenced material: PBMCs or T cells enriched from blood (not recorded which). The clonotype originates from a woman aged 18-29 years who had recovered from COVID-19. This chain links TRBV25-1 with TRBJ2-5; 8 nucleotides line up with TRBD2. The DNA of the CDR3 is TGTGCCAGCAGTTTCCAGCGGGAGTCGTTGGAGACCCAGTACTTC. It codes for CASSFQRESLETQYF. Full variable domain (missing parts from reference TRBV25-1 and TRBJ2-5): EADIYQTPRYLVIGTGKKITLECSQTMGHDKMYWYQQDPGMELHLIHYSYGVNSTEKGDLSSESTVSRIRTEHFPLTLESARPSHTSQYLCASSFQRESLETQYFGPGTRLLVL.